The present T cell receptor (beta chain) was sequenced within a study of CD8 T cells in ankylosing spondylitis. This clonotype was recorded a few times. Its specificity is not known. Study findings and constraints: Peripheral blood samples showed relatively rare disease-linked clones, and these clones were CD8+. Clones linked to disease were reported to show significant enrichment in matched ankylosing spondylitis synovial fluid. Apparently characteristic of ankylosing spondylitis blood was a TCR beta motif (under ten highly homologous variants).

Making use of molecular barcodes, quantitative 5'-RACE generated TCR beta libraries. Each CDR3 protein gets one entry after TCRdb re-called the 5' RACE reads with MiXCR. The sample contains 750,000 to 850,000 distinct CDR3 sequences, approximately 10% of which appear only once. V was clipped by 3 bases and J by 3 bases; unmatched bases: 9. This CDR3 is built from 16 residues. Per germline, CDR1 SGDLS and CDR2 YYNGEE. V is TRBV9 and J is TRBJ1-5; 7 nucleotides match TRBD1. Material: blood, either unsorted or a sorted T cell fraction (not recorded which). The sequence derives from a male donor with ankylosing spondylitis. CDR3 coding DNA: TGTGCCAGCAGCGCCGGGCCGGGACAGTCCAATCAGCCCCAGCATTTT. Translating it yields CASSAGPGQSNQPQHF.